This is a list of T cell receptor beta chains from one sample in a study of T cells in Graves' hyperthyroidism and ophthalmopathy. One entry per CDR3 protein, called by TCRdb with MiXCR from the multiplex PCR reads. This table holds roughly 710,000 distinct CDR3 sequences, approximately 40% found once. Sequenced material: blood. Receptors were obtained from a middle-aged woman with Graves' hyperthyroidism. CDR3s include the opening cysteine and the closing phenylalanine or tryptophan.

cdr3_aa: CAISEPEKTQYF
v_call: TRBV10-3
j_call: TRBJ2-5

cdr3_aa: CASSLATSTGELFF
v_call: TRBV7-2
j_call: TRBJ2-2

cdr3_aa: CASSTGQGALANYGYTF
v_call: TRBV7-6
j_call: TRBJ1-2

cdr3_aa: CASKTSGGGDTQYF
v_call: TRBV19
j_call: TRBJ2-3

cdr3_aa: CASSQDTGYNSPLHF
v_call: TRBV14
j_call: TRBJ1-6

cdr3_aa: CASSIVLGGVGTEAFF
v_call: TRBV19
j_call: TRBJ1-1

cdr3_aa: CASISFGETQYF
v_call: TRBV6-2/TRBV6-3
j_call: TRBJ2-5

cdr3_aa: CASSWNPGQLLAFF
v_call: TRBV5-1
j_call: TRBJ1-1

cdr3_aa: CATQKTTGTDTQYF
v_call: TRBV10-3
j_call: TRBJ2-3

cdr3_aa: CASSHPDRESEGYTF
v_call: TRBV4-3
j_call: TRBJ1-2

cdr3_aa: CASSRQGVILFNVLTF
v_call: TRBV7-2
j_call: TRBJ2-6

cdr3_aa: CASSQVLVSYGYTF
v_call: TRBV4-1
j_call: TRBJ1-2

cdr3_aa: CATSRADGRNYGYTF
v_call: TRBV15
j_call: TRBJ1-2

cdr3_aa: CASSLGNGADDEQYF
v_call: TRBV7-7
j_call: TRBJ2-7

cdr3_aa: CASSYSDRVRQPQHF
v_call: TRBV2
j_call: TRBJ1-5

cdr3_aa: CSVERQGGYNEQFF
v_call: TRBV29-1
j_call: -

cdr3_aa: CASSYSTDRVVFPGSPLHF
v_call: TRBV9
j_call: TRBJ1-6

cdr3_aa: CASSWRGAVNTEAFF
v_call: TRBV13
j_call: TRBJ1-1

cdr3_aa: CASSLDNNSNQPQHF
v_call: TRBV13
j_call: TRBJ1-5

cdr3_aa: CASRPRETAYEQYF
v_call: TRBV27
j_call: TRBJ2-7

cdr3_aa: CASSPTGRIYLYEQYF
v_call: TRBV6-5
j_call: TRBJ2-7

cdr3_aa: CASSATSGTYNEQFF
v_call: TRBV7-2
j_call: TRBJ2-1

cdr3_aa: CASSPLTELKETQYF
v_call: TRBV7-3
j_call: TRBJ2-5

cdr3_aa: CASSQTLTGTYGHTF
v_call: TRBV4-1
j_call: TRBJ1-2

cdr3_aa: CAITGAEDTEAFF
v_call: TRBV10-3
j_call: TRBJ1-1

cdr3_aa: CASSEFSGRHETQYF
v_call: TRBV10-3
j_call: TRBJ2-5

cdr3_aa: CASSGGGGMNTEAFF
v_call: TRBV9
j_call: TRBJ1-1

cdr3_aa: CASSLEGESSYEQYF
v_call: TRBV7-9
j_call: TRBJ2-7

cdr3_aa: CASSRQGNEQYF
v_call: TRBV7-9
j_call: TRBJ2-7

cdr3_aa: CASSYSPTEDYGYTF
v_call: TRBV6-5
j_call: TRBJ1-2

cdr3_aa: CSNNPGLNYGYTF
v_call: TRBV29-1
j_call: TRBJ1-2

cdr3_aa: CSVEFVRLNEQFF
v_call: TRBV29-1
j_call: TRBJ2-1

cdr3_aa: CATSRDFYDVNTEAFF
v_call: TRBV15
j_call: TRBJ1-1

cdr3_aa: CASSLGEKETQYF
v_call: TRBV5-1
j_call: TRBJ2-5

cdr3_aa: CASRVLFQGSSGNTIYF
v_call: TRBV2
j_call: TRBJ1-3

cdr3_aa: CASSEYGSGSNQPQHF
v_call: TRBV2
j_call: TRBJ1-5

cdr3_aa: CSVGNLDSYYGYTF
v_call: TRBV29-1
j_call: TRBJ1-2

cdr3_aa: CASSLFEPYEQYF
v_call: TRBV12-3/TRBV12-4
j_call: TRBJ2-7

cdr3_aa: CASSHVAGTENSYEQYF
v_call: TRBV7-4
j_call: TRBJ2-7

cdr3_aa: CASSGAGVGYQPQHF
v_call: TRBV6-2/TRBV6-3
j_call: TRBJ1-5

cdr3_aa: CATGTGLNQPQHF
v_call: TRBV24-1
j_call: TRBJ1-5

cdr3_aa: CASRSGDTIYF
v_call: TRBV7-9
j_call: TRBJ1-3

cdr3_aa: CASSLYRGPTEAFF
v_call: TRBV7-2
j_call: TRBJ1-1

cdr3_aa: CASSTSLGSYGYTF
v_call: TRBV19
j_call: TRBJ1-2

cdr3_aa: CASTEGVNSPLHF
v_call: TRBV25-1
j_call: TRBJ1-6

cdr3_aa: CASSLAARSDRGGTYNSPLHF
v_call: TRBV7-2
j_call: TRBJ1-6

cdr3_aa: CASELRGHREHQPQHF
v_call: TRBV12-5
j_call: TRBJ1-5

cdr3_aa: CASSPASGETQYF
v_call: TRBV7-9
j_call: TRBJ2-5

cdr3_aa: CASSEISGYEQYF
v_call: TRBV2
j_call: TRBJ2-7

cdr3_aa: CSASSGTGVGYEQYF
v_call: TRBV20-1
j_call: TRBJ2-7

cdr3_aa: CSAIWGREEKLFF
v_call: TRBV20-1
j_call: TRBJ1-4

cdr3_aa: CASSYPPGVSYEQYF
v_call: TRBV6-2/TRBV6-3
j_call: TRBJ2-7

cdr3_aa: CASSYGNKASGANVLTF
v_call: TRBV6-5
j_call: TRBJ2-6

cdr3_aa: CASSQTSGRAYKYF
v_call: TRBV7-9
j_call: TRBJ2-7

cdr3_aa: CAIRTDRTYEQYF
v_call: TRBV10-3
j_call: TRBJ2-7